The present entry profiles one T cell receptor beta chain with its context. Antigen unknown. In germline, CDR1 is LGHNA, CDR2 YSLEER. The CDR3 sequence is 16 residues long. The V and J ends lost 4 bases and 1 base, in that order; junction bases with no gene match: 6. These data come from a study of T cells after posttransplantation cyclophosphamide. Findings and limits, study-wide: Later post-transplant blood repertoires were often dominated by donor CD8+ memory clones. After PTCy, TRB diversity resembled that of CNI/methotrexate controls. TRB overlap between skin or GI tissue T cells and blood was limited.

Sequencing was performed with immunoSEQ multiplex PCR; in TCRdb, only in-frame clones are kept and a portion is missing. This sample comprises fewer than 35,000 clones, none seen once only. This sequence was found in a woman between 25 and 40 years old in good health and a related stem cell transplant donor. J is TRBJ2-1 and V is TRBV4-3; TRBD2 matches at 8 bases. The sample consisted of PBMCs. CDR3 nucleotides: TGCGCCAGCAGCCCCTTGGTAGCGGGGTCCTACAATGAGCAGTTCTTC. Protein product: CASSPLVAGSYNEQFF.